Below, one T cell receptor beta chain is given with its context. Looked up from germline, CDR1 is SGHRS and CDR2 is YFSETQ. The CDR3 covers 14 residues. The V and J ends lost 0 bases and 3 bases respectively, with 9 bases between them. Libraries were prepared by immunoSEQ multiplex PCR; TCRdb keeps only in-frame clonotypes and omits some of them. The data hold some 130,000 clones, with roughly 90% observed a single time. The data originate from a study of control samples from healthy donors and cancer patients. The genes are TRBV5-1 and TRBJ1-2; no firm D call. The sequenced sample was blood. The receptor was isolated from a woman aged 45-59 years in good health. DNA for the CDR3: TGCGCCAGCAGCTTGGGGGTACTCGACTATGGCTACACCTTC. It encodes CASSLGVLDYGYTF. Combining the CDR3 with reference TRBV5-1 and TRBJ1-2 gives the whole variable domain KAGVTQTPRYLIKTRGQQVTLSCSPISGHRSVSWYQQTPGQGLQFLFEYFSETQRNKGNFPGRFSGRQFSNSRSEMNVSTLELGDSALYLCASSLGVLDYGYTFGSGTRLTVV.